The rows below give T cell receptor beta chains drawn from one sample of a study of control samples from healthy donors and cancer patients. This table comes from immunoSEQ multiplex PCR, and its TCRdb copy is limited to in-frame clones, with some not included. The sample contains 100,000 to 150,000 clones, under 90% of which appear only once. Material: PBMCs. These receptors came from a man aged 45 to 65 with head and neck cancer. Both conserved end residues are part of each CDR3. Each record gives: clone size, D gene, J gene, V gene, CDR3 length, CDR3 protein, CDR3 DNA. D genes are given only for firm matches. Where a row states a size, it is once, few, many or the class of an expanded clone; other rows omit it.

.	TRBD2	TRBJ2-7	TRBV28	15	CASRGAGGPKYEQYF	TGTGCCAGCAGGGGAGCGGGAGGGCCGAAATACGAGCAGTACTTC
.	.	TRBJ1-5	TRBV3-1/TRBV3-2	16	CASANGPQSTNQPQHF	TGTGCCAGCGCGAACGGGCCCCAGAGCACCAATCAGCCCCAGCATTTT
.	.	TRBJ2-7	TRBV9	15	CASSPADGVYYEQYF	TGTGCCAGCAGCCCAGCGGATGGGGTGTACTACGAGCAGTACTTC
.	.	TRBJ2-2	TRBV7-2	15	CASSFYFSGTGELFF	TGTGCCAGCAGCTTCTACTTCTCAGGCACCGGGGAGCTGTTTTTT
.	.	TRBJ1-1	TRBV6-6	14	CASSYGQPSTEAFF	TGTGCCAGCAGTTACGGGCAGCCTAGCACTGAAGCTTTCTTT
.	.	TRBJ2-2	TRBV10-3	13	CAIKGRPDGELFF	TGTGCCATCAAGGGACGTCCTGACGGGGAGCTGTTTTTT
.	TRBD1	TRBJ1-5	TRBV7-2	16	CASSLGTGGSNQPQHF	TGTGCCAGCAGCTTAGGGACAGGGGGCAGCAATCAGCCCCAGCATTTT
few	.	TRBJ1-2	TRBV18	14	CASSPAAGNYGYTF	TGTGCCAGCTCACCAGCGGCAGGGAACTATGGCTACACCTTC
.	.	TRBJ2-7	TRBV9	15	CASSVEAIPGYEQYF	TGTGCCAGCAGCGTAGAAGCGATCCCGGGTTACGAGCAGTACTTC
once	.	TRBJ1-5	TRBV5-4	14	CASSLTGSNQPQHF	TGTGCCAGCAGCTTAACAGGGAGCAATCAGCCCCAGCATTTT
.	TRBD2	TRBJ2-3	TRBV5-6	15	CASSLDPSGLDTQYF	TGTGCCAGCAGCTTGGATCCTAGCGGACTCGATACGCAGTATTTT
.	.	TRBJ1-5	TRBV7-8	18	CASSLGSGGGYSNQPQHF	TGTGCCAGCAGCTTAGGATCGGGTGGAGGGTATAGCAATCAGCCCCAGCATTTT
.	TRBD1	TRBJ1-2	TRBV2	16	CASSEGTGGPVGGYTF	TGTGCCAGCAGTGAAGGGACAGGGGGCCCCGTTGGTGGCTACACCTTC
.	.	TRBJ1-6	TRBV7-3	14	CASSLGSPRSPLHF	TGTGCCAGCAGCTTAGGCAGTCCGAGGTCACCCCTCCACTTT
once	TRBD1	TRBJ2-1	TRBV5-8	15	CASSSTGTGYDEQFF	TGTGCCAGCAGCTCGACCGGGACAGGGTACGATGAGCAGTTCTTC
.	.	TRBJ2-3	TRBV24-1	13	CATSDPNTDTQYF	TGTGCCACCAGTGATCCAAACACAGATACGCAGTATTTT
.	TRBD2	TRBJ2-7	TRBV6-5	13	CASMSSGTYEQYF	TGTGCCAGCATGTCTAGCGGGACCTACGAGCAGTACTTC
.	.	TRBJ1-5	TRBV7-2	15	CASSRFGTQDQPQHF	TGTGCCAGCAGCCGCTTTGGGACACAGGATCAGCCCCAGCATTTT
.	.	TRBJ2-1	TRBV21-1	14	CASIAGQGDNEQFF	TGTGCCAGCATTGCTGGACAGGGAGACAATGAGCAGTTCTTC
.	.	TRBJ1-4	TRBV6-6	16	CASSTNRESTNEKLFF	TGTGCCAGCAGTACGAACAGGGAAAGTACTAATGAAAAACTGTTTTTT
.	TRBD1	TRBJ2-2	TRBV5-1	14	CASKDRAVTGELFF	TGCGCCAGCAAAGACAGGGCGGTCACCGGGGAGCTGTTTTTT
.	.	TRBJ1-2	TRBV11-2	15	CASSYITNNGAGYTF	TGTGCCAGCAGCTACATTACAAATAACGGGGCTGGCTACACCTTC
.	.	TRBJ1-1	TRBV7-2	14	CASSLITGLTEAFF	TGTGCCAGCAGCTTGATAACAGGGCTCACTGAAGCTTTCTTT
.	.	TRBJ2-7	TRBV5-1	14	CASSLRLDSYEQYF	TGCGCCAGCAGCTTGAGGTTAGACTCCTACGAGCAGTACTTC
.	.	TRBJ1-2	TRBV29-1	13	CSVLQLANYGYTF	TGCAGCGTCCTACAGTTAGCTAACTATGGCTACACCTTC
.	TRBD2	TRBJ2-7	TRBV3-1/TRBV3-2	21	CASSRNPGTSGTPSLYYEQYF	TGTGCCAGCAGTCGTAACCCTGGGACTAGCGGGACCCCTTCTTTATATTACGAGCAGTACTTC
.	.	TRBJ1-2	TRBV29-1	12	CSVDRGGHGYTF	TGCAGCGTTGACCGGGGGGGTCATGGCTACACCTTC
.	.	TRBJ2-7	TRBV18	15	CASSPEALGQNEQYF	TGTGCCAGCTCACCAGAGGCCTTAGGACAGAACGAGCAGTACTTC
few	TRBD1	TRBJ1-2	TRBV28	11	CASSGQGGYTF	TGTGCCAGCAGCGGACAGGGCGGCTACACCTTC
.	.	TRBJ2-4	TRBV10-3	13	CASGELDKNIQYF	TGTGCCTCAGGGGAGCTGGACAAAAACATTCAGTACTTC
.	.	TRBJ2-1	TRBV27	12	CASSLSRGPQFF	TGTGCCAGCAGTTTAAGTCGCGGACCGCAGTTCTTC
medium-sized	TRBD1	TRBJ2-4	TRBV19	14	CASSTLRDSDIQYF	TGTGCCAGTAGCACTCTCCGGGACAGTGACATTCAGTACTTC
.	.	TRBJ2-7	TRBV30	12	CAWSKGNVEQYF	TGTGCCTGGAGCAAAGGAAACGTCGAGCAGTACTTC
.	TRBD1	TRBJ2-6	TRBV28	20	CASSSTAVGQGSMGANVLTF	TGTGCCAGCAGCTCCACGGCAGTTGGACAGGGGTCTATGGGGGCCAACGTCCTGACTTTC
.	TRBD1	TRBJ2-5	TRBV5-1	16	CASRIGTGGGGETQYF	TGCGCCAGCAGAATCGGGACAGGGGGCGGAGGTGAGACCCAGTACTTC
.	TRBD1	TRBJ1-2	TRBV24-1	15	CATSVWTGEAYGYTF	TGTGCCACCAGTGTCTGGACAGGGGAGGCCTATGGCTACACCTTC
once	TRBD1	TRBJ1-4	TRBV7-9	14	CASSRQGSDEKLFF	TGTGCCAGCAGCCGACAGGGCTCGGATGAAAAACTGTTTTTT
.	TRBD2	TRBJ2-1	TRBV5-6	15	CASSLTSGQYNEQFF	TGTGCCAGCAGCTTGACTAGCGGGCAATACAATGAGCAGTTCTTC
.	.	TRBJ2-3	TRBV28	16	CASWGAFLSSTDTQYF	TGTGCCAGCTGGGGGGCTTTCTTATCTAGCACAGATACGCAGTATTTT
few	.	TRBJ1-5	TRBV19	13	CASSFVGNQPQHF	TGTGCCAGTAGTTTTGTCGGCAATCAGCCCCAGCATTTT